These T cell receptor beta chains were read from a single sample in a study of shared clonotypes between healthy human individuals. The protocol was immunoSEQ multiplex PCR, while the TCRdb copy is restricted to in-frame clones and leaves out a portion. The profile shows roughly 720,000 clones, 80% to 95% of them singletons. Source material: memory CD8+ T cells from PBMCs. The source of these receptors is a man aged 18-30 years in good health. Some clones in this sample may be carry-over from other donors' samples. Each CDR3 is given with its conserved first and last residue. The D gene is left open where the match is weak. Only part of the rows carry a size: once, few, many, or a class if the clone is expanded.

v_gene,abundance,len,d_gene,j_gene,CDR3nt,CDR3aa
TRBV28,-,15,TRBD1,TRBJ1-5,TGTGCCAGCAGTCTTGGGACAGGGTGGGGTCAGCCCCAGCATTTT,CASSLGTGWGQPQHF
TRBV10-3,-,11,-,TRBJ1-2,TGTGCCATCAGAGAGCTTCATGGCTACACCTTC,CAIRELHGYTF
TRBV5-6,-,14,TRBD1,TRBJ1-3,TGTGCCAGCAGCTTTACAGGGGCTGGAAACACCATATATTTT,CASSFTGAGNTIYF
TRBV7-9,-,13,-,TRBJ2-3,TGTGCCAGCAGCTTGGCTAGCCCAGATACGCAGTATTTT,CASSLASPDTQYF
TRBV19,-,11,-,TRBJ1-1,TGTGCCAGTAGCCCTGGGATTGAAGCTTTCTTT,CASSPGIEAFF
TRBV27,-,15,TRBD2,TRBJ2-1,TGTGCCAGCAGTTTTATGGCGACTAGCGGCAATGAGCAGTTCTTC,CASSFMATSGNEQFF
TRBV7-8,-,18,-,TRBJ1-2,TGTGCCAGCAGCCCCGGGTTGCAGGGGTCCGAAGCTAACTATGGCTACACCTTC,CASSPGLQGSEANYGYTF
TRBV4-3,once,19,TRBD2,TRBJ2-1,TGCGCCAGCAGCCAAGAGGGGGGGACCAGCAACCACCGATACAATGAGCAGTTCTTC,CASSQEGGTSNHRYNEQFF
TRBV10-3,once,13,TRBD1,TRBJ2-1,TGTGCCATCAGTGAGTCATTGGGACAGGGTATATTCTTC,CAISESLGQGIFF
TRBV21-1,once,14,-,TRBJ2-4,TGTGCCAGCAGCAAAGCTGAGTTGTCGCACATTCAGTACTTC,CASSKAELSHIQYF
TRBV6-5,-,13,TRBD1,TRBJ2-7,TGTGCCAGCAGCAAGGACAGGGAACGCGAGCAGTACTTC,CASSKDREREQYF
TRBV11-2,-,15,TRBD1,TRBJ2-2,TGTGCCAGCAGCCCGGACAGGGGAAGGTCCGGGGAGCTGTTTTTT,CASSPDRGRSGELFF
TRBV6-5,-,13,-,TRBJ1-1,TGTGCCAGCAGTGGACCGGGGGACACTGAAGCTTTCTTT,CASSGPGDTEAFF
TRBV2,-,13,-,TRBJ2-5,TGTGCCAGCCGCCTACAGGGTCAAGAGACCCAGTACTTC,CASRLQGQETQYF
TRBV28,-,13,-,TRBJ2-7,TGTGCCAGCAGTTTAACCGTTAACTACGAGCAGTACTTC,CASSLTVNYEQYF
TRBV27,few,16,-,TRBJ1-6,TGTGCCAGCAGTCCACGGGTGAGCTCCTATAATTCACCCCTCCACTTT,CASSPRVSSYNSPLHF
TRBV27,few,15,TRBD2,TRBJ2-1,TGTGCCAGCAACCCCGGGACTAGCGGTTACAATGAGCAGTTCTTC,CASNPGTSGYNEQFF
TRBV7-6,-,15,-,TRBJ2-2,TGTGCCAGCAGCTTAGAGTCCGGGGGACCCGGGGAGCTGTTTTTT,CASSLESGGPGELFF
TRBV4-1,-,16,-,TRBJ2-7,TGCGCCAGCAGTCAAGGGTTTTTCAGGGGGGCCTACGAGCAGTACTTC,CASSQGFFRGAYEQYF
TRBV15,many,16,TRBD2,TRBJ2-2,TGTGCCACCAGCCCTCTAGCGGGAAGGCGCACCGGGGAGCTGTTTTTT,CATSPLAGRRTGELFF
TRBV11-2,once,12,-,TRBJ2-2,TGTGCCAGCAGCCCGGGGTACCGGGAGCTGTTTTTT,CASSPGYRELFF
TRBV28,-,13,-,TRBJ2-7,TGTGCCAGCAGTTCACGGGGCGAATACGAGCAGTACTTC,CASSSRGEYEQYF
TRBV7-9,-,13,-,TRBJ1-2,TGTGCCAGCAGCTTAGCGGACTTGATAGGCTACACCTTC,CASSLADLIGYTF
TRBV4-1,-,16,-,TRBJ2-3,TGCGCCAGCAGCCAAGATCCCACTGCTAGCACAGATACGCAGTATTTT,CASSQDPTASTDTQYF
TRBV2,-,15,-,TRBJ1-6,TGTGCCAGCAAGGTCGGGAGCTCCTATAATTCACCCCTCCACTTT,CASKVGSSYNSPLHF
TRBV9,-,13,-,TRBJ1-4,TGTGCCAGCAGCGTAGGCGGAGATGAAAAACTGTTTTTT,CASSVGGDEKLFF
TRBV4-2,-,16,TRBD1,TRBJ1-1,TGTGCCAGCAGCCAAGAGACAGGGGTCTTGAACACTGAAGCTTTCTTT,CASSQETGVLNTEAFF
TRBV25-1,once,15,TRBD1,TRBJ1-5,TGTGCCAGCAGTGCCGGACAGGGCGGGGGTCAGCCCCAGCATTTT,CASSAGQGGGQPQHF
TRBV27,-,14,-,TRBJ1-6,TGTGCCAGCAGTTTATTAGGGGACAAATCACCCCTCCACTTT,CASSLLGDKSPLHF
TRBV28,-,16,-,TRBJ1-3,TGTGCCAGCAGTCTTGCAGGTTTCCTCTCTGGAAACACCATATATTTT,CASSLAGFLSGNTIYF
TRBV28,once,16,-,TRBJ2-7,TGTGCCAGCAGTTTACCCGCCGGGACAAATTTTATCGAGCAGTACTTC,CASSLPAGTNFIEQYF
TRBV21-1,-,19,-,TRBJ2-3,TGTGCCAGCAGCAAACTCACCCTAGCGGGAGCCAGAGGGGGAGATACGCAGTATTTT,CASSKLTLAGARGGDTQYF
TRBV9,-,13,-,TRBJ2-7,TGTGCCAGCAGCCCCCGACACCCTGGCGAGCAGTACTTC,CASSPRHPGEQYF
TRBV5-1,-,11,-,TRBJ2-1,TGCGCCAGCAGCTTGGGCAATGAGCAGTTCTTC,CASSLGNEQFF
TRBV27,-,17,TRBD1,TRBJ2-2,TGTGCCAGCAGTTTGGGGAGGACAGGGGCGGGCACCGGGGAGCTGTTTTTT,CASSLGRTGAGTGELFF
TRBV5-6,once,15,TRBD2,TRBJ2-1,TGTGCCAGCAGCTTCTTAACTAGCGGGATTCTTGAGCAGTTCTTC,CASSFLTSGILEQFF
TRBV6-5,-,14,-,TRBJ2-7,TGTGCCAGCAGGAAGCTTGAGGCACTCTACGAGCAGTACTTC,CASRKLEALYEQYF
TRBV2,once,10,-,TRBJ1-4,TGTGCCAGCAGTGATGAAAAACTGTTTTTT,CASSDEKLFF
TRBV28,-,12,-,TRBJ2-3,TGTGCCAGCAGTTACCCCCAAGATACGCAGTATTTT,CASSYPQDTQYF
TRBV25-1,few,13,-,TRBJ1-1,TGTGCCAGCAGTGACTCTGGGAACACTGAAGCTTTCTTT,CASSDSGNTEAFF
TRBV7-6,-,15,TRBD2,TRBJ2-7,TGTGCCAGCAGCCCTACGGCGGGAGGCTCCTACGAGCAGTACTTC,CASSPTAGGSYEQYF
TRBV5-1,-,16,-,TRBJ2-2,TGCGCCAGCAGCAAAGCGCGGACAGAAAACACCGGGGAGCTGTTTTTT,CASSKARTENTGELFF
TRBV19,-,15,-,TRBJ1-5,TGTGCCAGTCTTTTCAGGGAAGGGAGCAATCAGCCCCAGCATTTT,CASLFREGSNQPQHF
TRBV11-2,-,17,-,TRBJ1-2,TGTGCCAGCAGCTTAGATGAATCTCACAGGGTAGGCGGAGGCTACACCTTC,CASSLDESHRVGGGYTF
TRBV19,-,16,TRBD2,TRBJ2-7,TGTGCCAGTAGTATGACTGGAGCGGGAGGGCTCAACGAGCAGTACTTC,CASSMTGAGGLNEQYF
TRBV5-1,-,14,-,TRBJ2-1,TGCGCCAGCAGCCCGGACAGACTAAACAATGAGCAGTTCTTC,CASSPDRLNNEQFF
TRBV11-3,-,14,-,TRBJ2-7,TGTGCCAGCAGCTTAGATCGCAAGCCCTACGAGCAGTACTTC,CASSLDRKPYEQYF
TRBV28,-,16,-,TRBJ1-3,TGTGCCAGCAGTTTACTCGACAGCATCTCTGGAAACACCATATATTTT,CASSLLDSISGNTIYF
TRBV27,-,16,TRBD2,TRBJ2-2,TGTGCCAGCAGTTTTGGGTTAGCGGGAGCGCCCGGGGAGCTGTTTTTT,CASSFGLAGAPGELFF
TRBV4-1,once,15,-,TRBJ2-1,TGCGCCAGCAGCCAAGGCAGGGGTACCTACAATGAGCAGTTCTTC,CASSQGRGTYNEQFF
TRBV27,-,15,TRBD1,TRBJ1-2,TGTGCCAGCTCACTTTCCGGGACAGGGGGCTATGGCTACACCTTC,CASSLSGTGGYGYTF
TRBV30,-,14,-,TRBJ2-2,TGTGCCTGGAGTGTACGAGGGTATAACGGGGAGCTGTTTTTT,CAWSVRGYNGELFF
TRBV15,-,15,TRBD1,TRBJ1-1,TGTGCCACCAGCAGAGTTAGGACAGGGAACACTGAAGCTTTCTTT,CATSRVRTGNTEAFF
TRBV28,-,14,TRBD1,TRBJ1-2,TGTGCCAGCAGCCCACAGGGGGCTGGCTATGGCTACACCTTC,CASSPQGAGYGYTF
TRBV6-1,once,17,TRBD2,TRBJ2-7,TGTGCCAGCAGTGAAAGGACTAGCGGGAGGTTTTCCTACGAGCAGTACTTC,CASSERTSGRFSYEQYF
TRBV5-6,few,13,-,TRBJ1-2,TGTGCCAGCAGCTCACAGGATTTCTATGGCTACACCTTC,CASSSQDFYGYTF
TRBV19,-,17,TRBD2,TRBJ2-1,TGTGCCAGTAGTATTTTTGGGGCGGGAGGAGAAAGCAATGAGCAGTTCTTC,CASSIFGAGGESNEQFF
TRBV27,-,17,TRBD1,TRBJ2-1,TGTGCCAGCAGTATATCTACGGGGACAGGCGCCTACAATGAGCAGTTCTTC,CASSISTGTGAYNEQFF
TRBV6-5,-,14,TRBD2,TRBJ2-7,TGTGCCAGCAGTAACAGCGGGAGGGCCTACGAGCAGTACTTC,CASSNSGRAYEQYF